The rows below give T cell receptor beta chains drawn from one sample of a study of OX40 agonist ivuxolimab in advanced cancers. Assay used: immunoSEQ multiplex PCR; TCRdb lists only in-frame clones, some missing. The sample includes about 35,000 clones, less than 85% of them seen just once. The sample consisted of CD4+ or CD8+ T cells sorted from blood, taken in a trial of the OX40 agonist ivuxolimab. The receptors here all came from an adult with an advanced solid tumor such as melanoma, head and neck, liver or kidney cancer. The CDR3 runs from the conserved cysteine through the conserved F or W. Each record gives: clone size, V gene, J gene, D gene, CDR3 protein, CDR3 DNA. The D gene is left open where the match is weak. Size values are once, few and many counts, or a class for expanded clones, and some rows have none.

abundance: .; v_gene: TRBV19; j_gene: TRBJ1-2; d_gene: TRBD1; CDR3aa: CASSLTGLEGNYGYTF; CDR3nt: TGTGCCAGTAGTCTGACAGGGCTGGAGGGGAACTATGGCTACACCTTC
abundance: few; v_gene: TRBV11-3; j_gene: TRBJ2-1; d_gene: .; CDR3aa: CASSLEGTGDYNEQFF; CDR3nt: TGTGCCAGCAGCTTAGAAGGAACGGGGGATTACAATGAGCAGTTCTTC
abundance: .; v_gene: TRBV11-2; j_gene: TRBJ2-3; d_gene: .; CDR3aa: CASSIGTIRDTQYF; CDR3nt: TGTGCCAGCAGCATCGGGACCATCCGCGATACGCAGTATTTT
abundance: .; v_gene: TRBV5-1; j_gene: TRBJ1-6; d_gene: TRBD1; CDR3aa: CASSLGQGGSPLHF; CDR3nt: TGCGCCAGCAGCTTGGGACAGGGTGGTTCACCCCTCCACTTT
abundance: .; v_gene: TRBV7-9; j_gene: TRBJ1-5; d_gene: .; CDR3aa: CASSPTTGNQPQHF; CDR3nt: TGTGCCAGCAGCCCAACGACAGGCAATCAGCCCCAGCATTTT
abundance: .; v_gene: TRBV6-1; j_gene: TRBJ1-2; d_gene: .; CDR3aa: CASRAESYGYTF; CDR3nt: TGTGCCAGCAGGGCAGAGAGCTATGGCTACACCTTC
abundance: few; v_gene: TRBV4-1; j_gene: TRBJ1-5; d_gene: TRBD1; CDR3aa: CASRGTGSHQPQHF; CDR3nt: TGCGCCAGCAGAGGGACAGGTTCTCATCAGCCCCAGCATTTT
abundance: .; v_gene: TRBV28; j_gene: TRBJ1-2; d_gene: .; CDR3aa: CASRFGGDYGYTF; CDR3nt: TGTGCCAGCAGATTTGGGGGGGACTATGGCTACACCTTC
abundance: .; v_gene: TRBV25-1; j_gene: TRBJ2-4; d_gene: TRBD1; CDR3aa: CASSPPGQGKNIQYF; CDR3nt: TGTGCCAGCAGTCCTCCGGGACAGGGAAAAAACATTCAGTACTTC
abundance: .; v_gene: TRBV7-6; j_gene: TRBJ2-5; d_gene: .; CDR3aa: CASSFGGKETQYF; CDR3nt: TGTGCCAGCAGCTTTGGGGGCAAAGAGACCCAGTACTTC
abundance: .; v_gene: TRBV27; j_gene: TRBJ2-7; d_gene: TRBD1; CDR3aa: CASSSRQGGQYF; CDR3nt: TGTGCCAGCAGTTCACGACAGGGTGGGCAGTACTTC
abundance: few; v_gene: TRBV19; j_gene: TRBJ1-6; d_gene: .; CDR3aa: CASSHDPNSPLHF; CDR3nt: TGTGCCAGTAGTCATGATCCGAATTCACCCCTCCACTTT
abundance: .; v_gene: TRBV30; j_gene: TRBJ1-6; d_gene: .; CDR3aa: CARSATRGPPLHF; CDR3nt: TGTGCCCGGAGTGCTACTAGAGGCCCACCCCTCCACTTT
abundance: .; v_gene: TRBV15; j_gene: TRBJ2-1; d_gene: TRBD2; CDR3aa: CATSREIAGSTYNEQFF; CDR3nt: TGTGCCACCAGCAGAGAAATAGCGGGTAGTACCTACAATGAGCAGTTCTTC
abundance: .; v_gene: TRBV20-1; j_gene: TRBJ2-4; d_gene: TRBD1; CDR3aa: CSVDRKNIQYF; CDR3nt: TGCAGCGTGGACAGGAAAAACATTCAGTACTTC
abundance: .; v_gene: TRBV11-2; j_gene: TRBJ1-5; d_gene: .; CDR3aa: CASSLDDRSNQPQHF; CDR3nt: TGTGCCAGCAGCTTAGATGACCGTAGCAATCAGCCCCAGCATTTT
abundance: .; v_gene: TRBV11-2; j_gene: TRBJ1-6; d_gene: .; CDR3aa: CASREYMDSPLHF; CDR3nt: TGTGCCAGCAGGGAGTATATGGATTCACCCCTCCACTTT
abundance: .; v_gene: TRBV28; j_gene: TRBJ1-1; d_gene: .; CDR3aa: CASSGGGGENTEAFF; CDR3nt: TGTGCCAGCAGTGGGGGAGGGGGGGAGAACACTGAAGCTTTCTTT
abundance: .; v_gene: TRBV11-2; j_gene: TRBJ1-2; d_gene: .; CDR3aa: CASSYENRVGYTF; CDR3nt: TGTGCCAGCAGCTACGAAAACAGGGTTGGCTACACCTTC
abundance: .; v_gene: TRBV5-6; j_gene: TRBJ2-6; d_gene: .; CDR3aa: CASSRGQGPGANVLTF; CDR3nt: TGTGCCAGCAGCCGTGGGCAGGGTCCTGGGGCCAACGTCCTGACTTTC
abundance: once; v_gene: TRBV7-9; j_gene: TRBJ2-1; d_gene: .; CDR3aa: CASSLTRGFYNEQFF; CDR3nt: TGTGCCAGCAGCCTGACTAGGGGATTCTACAATGAGCAGTTCTTC
abundance: .; v_gene: TRBV14; j_gene: TRBJ2-3; d_gene: TRBD1; CDR3aa: CASSQERGLGTDTQYF; CDR3nt: TGTGCCAGCAGCCAAGAGAGGGGGCTGGGGACAGATACGCAGTATTTT
abundance: .; v_gene: TRBV6-5; j_gene: TRBJ2-3; d_gene: TRBD2; CDR3aa: CASSYSAGSTDTQYF; CDR3nt: TGTGCCAGCAGTTATTCAGCGGGGAGCACAGATACGCAGTATTTT
abundance: .; v_gene: TRBV18; j_gene: TRBJ1-1; d_gene: .; CDR3aa: CASSPSGPNTEAFF; CDR3nt: TGTGCCAGCTCACCATCGGGCCCGAACACTGAAGCTTTCTTT
abundance: .; v_gene: TRBV28; j_gene: TRBJ1-1; d_gene: TRBD1; CDR3aa: CASSLALRDRLKKNTEAFF; CDR3nt: TGTGCCAGCAGTTTAGCCCTCCGGGACAGGTTGAAGAAGAACACTGAAGCTTTCTTT
abundance: .; v_gene: TRBV18; j_gene: TRBJ1-2; d_gene: TRBD1; CDR3aa: CASSLQGATYGYTF; CDR3nt: TGTGCCAGCTCACTACAGGGGGCTACGTATGGCTACACCTTC
abundance: .; v_gene: TRBV6-5; j_gene: TRBJ1-1; d_gene: .; CDR3aa: CASRPTGRGTEAFF; CDR3nt: TGTGCCAGCAGGCCAACAGGGCGTGGTACTGAAGCTTTCTTT
abundance: .; v_gene: TRBV4-1; j_gene: TRBJ2-5; d_gene: .; CDR3aa: CASSQSETQYF; CDR3nt: TGCGCCAGCAGCCAAAGCGAGACCCAGTACTTC
abundance: .; v_gene: TRBV29-1; j_gene: TRBJ2-5; d_gene: .; CDR3aa: CSVVGPGSETQYF; CDR3nt: TGCAGCGTTGTCGGTCCGGGGTCAGAGACCCAGTACTTC
abundance: few; v_gene: TRBV25-1; j_gene: TRBJ2-7; d_gene: TRBD1; CDR3aa: CASSGVQGAYEQYF; CDR3nt: TGTGCCAGCAGTGGGGTCCAGGGGGCGTACGAGCAGTACTTC
abundance: .; v_gene: TRBV29-1; j_gene: TRBJ2-3; d_gene: TRBD2; CDR3aa: CSAALRAGDTQYF; CDR3nt: TGCAGCGCCGCACTACGAGCGGGGGATACGCAGTATTTT
abundance: .; v_gene: TRBV7-8; j_gene: TRBJ2-3; d_gene: .; CDR3aa: CASSARPGGTDTQYF; CDR3nt: TGTGCCAGCAGCGCAAGGCCGGGGGGCACAGATACGCAGTATTTT
abundance: .; v_gene: TRBV6-5; j_gene: TRBJ2-7; d_gene: .; CDR3aa: CASSYPATSDEQYF; CDR3nt: TGTGCCAGCAGTTACCCTGCGACCTCCGACGAGCAGTACTTC
abundance: .; v_gene: TRBV19; j_gene: TRBJ2-1; d_gene: .; CDR3aa: CASSADRSSYNEQFF; CDR3nt: TGTGCCAGTAGTGCCGACAGGAGCTCCTACAATGAGCAGTTCTTC
abundance: .; v_gene: TRBV5-5; j_gene: TRBJ1-5; d_gene: .; CDR3aa: CASSLEPIVFSNQPQHF; CDR3nt: TGTGCCAGCAGCTTGGAACCGATCGTGTTCAGCAATCAGCCCCAGCATTTT
abundance: few; v_gene: TRBV6-1; j_gene: TRBJ1-2; d_gene: .; CDR3aa: CASSIQGGGGYTF; CDR3nt: TGTGCCAGCAGTATACAGGGTGGGGGTGGCTACACCTTC
abundance: .; v_gene: TRBV4-1; j_gene: TRBJ1-3; d_gene: .; CDR3aa: CASSQDGRLAGNTIYF; CDR3nt: TGCGCCAGCAGCCAAGATGGAAGGTTAGCTGGAAACACCATATATTTT
abundance: .; v_gene: TRBV6-4; j_gene: TRBJ1-1; d_gene: .; CDR3aa: CASSLGGWEAFF; CDR3nt: TGTGCCAGCAGTTTAGGAGGTTGGGAAGCTTTCTTT
abundance: many; v_gene: TRBV5-6; j_gene: TRBJ1-4; d_gene: .; CDR3aa: CASSAGTSEKLFF; CDR3nt: TGTGCCAGCAGCGCCGGGACCTCGGAAAAACTGTTTTTT
abundance: .; v_gene: TRBV5-6; j_gene: TRBJ2-5; d_gene: TRBD2; CDR3aa: CASSTGTSGGWGETQYF; CDR3nt: TGTGCCAGCAGCACCGGGACTAGCGGGGGGTGGGGAGAGACCCAGTACTTC
abundance: .; v_gene: TRBV11-2; j_gene: TRBJ1-3; d_gene: .; CDR3aa: CASRDAYGNTIYF; CDR3nt: TGTGCCAGCAGAGATGCTTATGGAAACACCATATATTTT
abundance: .; v_gene: TRBV5-1; j_gene: TRBJ2-2; d_gene: .; CDR3aa: CASSLTLKADGPGELFF; CDR3nt: TGCGCCAGCAGCTTGACCTTGAAGGCTGATGGCCCCGGGGAGCTGTTTTTT
abundance: .; v_gene: TRBV2; j_gene: TRBJ1-3; d_gene: TRBD1; CDR3aa: CASRGTGGNTIYF; CDR3nt: TGTGCCAGCAGGGGGACAGGGGGAAACACCATATATTTT
abundance: .; v_gene: TRBV27; j_gene: TRBJ2-7; d_gene: .; CDR3aa: CASSLGRVYEQYF; CDR3nt: TGTGCCAGCAGTTTGGGCAGGGTCTACGAGCAGTACTTC
abundance: few; v_gene: TRBV9; j_gene: TRBJ1-2; d_gene: .; CDR3aa: CASSFNRDYDYGYTF; CDR3nt: TGTGCCAGCAGCTTTAACAGGGATTATGACTATGGCTACACCTTC
abundance: .; v_gene: TRBV20-1; j_gene: TRBJ2-1; d_gene: .; CDR3aa: CSARLWDEQFF; CDR3nt: TGCAGTGCTAGGTTATGGGATGAGCAGTTCTTC
abundance: .; v_gene: TRBV5-1; j_gene: TRBJ1-6; d_gene: .; CDR3aa: CASSPRTPTETYNSPLHF; CDR3nt: TGCGCCAGCAGCCCCCGGACCCCTACAGAAACCTATAATTCACCCCTCCACTTT
abundance: .; v_gene: TRBV21-1; j_gene: TRBJ1-2; d_gene: .; CDR3aa: CASSLEGAGGGGYTF; CDR3nt: TGTGCCAGCAGCTTAGAAGGGGCGGGGGGCGGGGGCTACACCTTC
abundance: .; v_gene: TRBV6-6; j_gene: TRBJ1-2; d_gene: .; CDR3aa: CASSYSRHRGGYTF; CDR3nt: TGTGCCAGCAGTTACTCGAGACACCGAGGCGGCTACACCTTC
abundance: .; v_gene: TRBV7-2; j_gene: TRBJ1-2; d_gene: .; CDR3aa: CASSSPGNEHGYTF; CDR3nt: TGTGCCAGCAGCTCCCCGGGCAATGAACATGGCTACACCTTC
abundance: .; v_gene: TRBV6-7; j_gene: TRBJ2-2; d_gene: .; CDR3aa: CASSYDGELFF; CDR3nt: TGTGCCAGCAGTTACGACGGGGAGCTGTTTTTT
abundance: .; v_gene: TRBV19; j_gene: TRBJ2-3; d_gene: TRBD1; CDR3aa: CASRRGQGSYADTQYF; CDR3nt: TGTGCCAGTAGACGAGGACAGGGAAGCTACGCAGATACGCAGTATTTT
abundance: few; v_gene: TRBV9; j_gene: TRBJ2-2; d_gene: .; CDR3aa: CASSVGQTGELFF; CDR3nt: TGTGCCAGCAGCGTAGGACAGACCGGGGAGCTGTTTTTT
abundance: .; v_gene: TRBV15; j_gene: TRBJ1-2; d_gene: .; CDR3aa: CATSSGDGYGYTF; CDR3nt: TGTGCCACCAGCAGCGGGGACGGCTATGGCTACACCTTC